The rows below give T cell receptor beta chains drawn from one sample of a study of blood T cell repertoires in COVID-19. Repertoires were generated with immunoSEQ multiplex PCR, while TCRdb's copy carries only in-frame clones and drops some. The sample includes 200,000 or so clones, about 80% of them seen just once. Sequenced input: peripheral blood. The receptors were gathered from a human donor with acute or convalescent COVID-19. The donor label of this sample is uncertain. Both conserved end residues are part of each CDR3. The order of the fields is D gene, V gene, J gene, CDR3 protein, CDR3 DNA. A D gene is named only where the DNA matches it firmly.

TRBD1	TRBV12-3/TRBV12-4	TRBJ1-2	CASSTGTALASSF	TGTGCCAGCAGTACCGGGACAGCTCTTGCGTCCTCCTTC
TRBD2	TRBV27	TRBJ2-3	CASSSLAGGTDTQYF	TGTGCCAGCAGTTCTCTAGCGGGGGGCACAGATACGCAGTATTTT
.	TRBV11-2	TRBJ2-3	CASSQSYRVGSTDTQYF	TGTGCCAGCAGCCAATCCTACAGGGTTGGTAGCACAGATACGCAGTATTTT
.	TRBV6-2/TRBV6-3	TRBJ2-3	CASSSWRAGSFDTQYF	TGTGCCAGCAGTTCCTGGCGAGCCGGGAGTTTCGATACGCAGTATTTT
TRBD2	TRBV6-5	TRBJ2-7	CASSYRTSGSGEQYF	TGTGCCAGCAGTTACCGGACTAGCGGGAGTGGCGAGCAGTACTTC
.	TRBV10-3	TRBJ1-3	CAINPGSSGNTIYF	TGTGCCATCAATCCGGGTTCCTCTGGAAACACCATATATTTT
.	TRBV19	TRBJ2-5	CASSMRTPTRETQYF	TGTGCCAGTAGTATGCGGACACCGACAAGGGAGACCCAGTACTTC
TRBD2	TRBV30	TRBJ2-1	CAAQREPGNEQFF	TGTGCCGCCCAGCGGGAGCCGGGGAATGAGCAGTTCTTC
.	TRBV6-1	TRBJ2-7	CASSGRPGDRGTYEQYF	TGTGCCAGCAGTGGACGACCGGGGGACCGGGGGACCTACGAGCAGTACTTC
TRBD2	TRBV10-3	TRBJ2-7	CAISEFEYSGRASYEQYF	TGTGCCATCAGTGAGTTCGAATATAGCGGGAGGGCGTCCTACGAGCAGTACTTC
TRBD1	TRBV14	TRBJ2-5	CASSQDLAPGGQETQYF	TGTGCCAGCAGCCAAGATCTAGCCCCAGGGGGCCAAGAGACCCAGTACTTC
.	TRBV7-2	TRBJ2-7	CASSLDSPRGEQYF	TGTGCCAGCAGCTTAGATTCCCCAAGGGGGGAGCAGTACTTC